This T cell receptor beta chain was captured in a study of T-cell memory formation after mild COVID-19. Background on the study: For the most part, TCR clusters were specific to one donor. Overall study findings and caveats: Certain responding clones were present in pre-infection memory, suggesting participation of cross-reactive memory.

5'RACE primed from the constant segment yielded TCR alpha and TCR beta cDNA libraries bearing sample barcodes and UMIs. TCRdb redid the calling of the 5' RACE reads with MiXCR, one entry per CDR3 protein. The sample carries 540,000 or so distinct CDR3 sequences, roughly 20% recorded once. Germline CDR1 reads SGHDN; CDR2 reads FVKESK. The CDR3 extends over 14 amino acids. The germline V and J ends were trimmed by 1 base and 4 bases, with 8 bases remaining between them. This clonotype has a handful of counts. What it binds is not known. The receptor was derived from an adult woman who had mild COVID-19 (a few samples of this study predate the infection). Cell type and time point are not known. The gene calls are TRBV14 and TRBJ2-1; the D is unclear. What was sequenced was PBMCs or a T cell subset sorted from them (not recorded which). This chain's CDR3 is CASSQARGYNEQFF. The CDR3 nucleotides are TGTGCCAGCAGCCAAGCGCGAGGATACAATGAGCAGTTCTTC.